The 23 T cell receptor beta chains below come from one sample, sequenced in a study of T cell changes during pregnancy in multiple sclerosis. Assay used: immunoSEQ multiplex PCR; TCRdb lists only in-frame clones, some missing. In the table there are about 29,000 clones, 90% to 95% of which are singletons. The sequenced sample was CD8+ T cells from peripheral blood mononuclear cells, obtained before pregnancy. These receptors originate from a female donor with multiple sclerosis, enrolled in a pregnancy study.

The CDR3 DNA is TGTGCCAGCAGCTTACTCCTCCCCGGGACAGGGGCGAACACTGAAGCTTTCTTT. Its protein is CASSLLLPGTGANTEAFF. The chain joins TRBV7-8 to TRBJ1-1; TRBD1 matches at 10 bases. The ends lost 2 bases at V and 1 base at J; junction bases unmatched: 10. The CDR3 sequence is 18 residues long. Germline lookup yields CDR1 SGHVS and CDR2 FQNEAQ. The full variable domain, completed using reference TRBV7-8 and TRBJ1-1, is GAGVSQSPRYKVAKRGQDVALRCDPISGHVSLFWYQQALGQGPEFLTYFQNEAQLDKSGLPSDRFFAERPEGSVSTLKIQRTQQEDSAVYLCASSLLLPGTGANTEAFFGQGTRLTVV.

This rearrangement joins TRBV7-2 to TRBJ2-7, with TRBD2 matching 8 bases. The CDR3 is made up of 15 amino acids. The V gene's germline CDR1 is SGHTA and CDR2 FQGNSA. V was pared by 2 bases and J by 0 bases, with 3 bases of the junction left unmatched. CDR3 coding DNA: TGTGCCAGCAGCTTATACCGGGGGGGCTCCTACGAGCAGTACTTC. This gives the protein CASSLYRGGSYEQYF.

V usage is TRBV9 and J usage is TRBJ1-2; D is perhaps TRBD1 (5 bases). The CDR3 runs 15 residues. In germline, CDR1 is SGDLS, CDR2 YYNGEE. The germline V and J ends were trimmed by 1 base and 7 bases, with 17 bases remaining between them. CDR3 region: CASSVPRAGVPGYTF. The CDR3 bases are TGTGCCAGCAGCGTACCCCGTGCGGGGGTTCCTGGCTACACCTTC.

The count of this clone is one. The rearrangement links TRBV2 to TRBJ1-4, with 12 bases lining up with TRBD1. Trimming removed 6 bases from V and 7 bases from J; junction bases left unmatched: 6. CDR1 is SNHLY and CDR2 is FYNNEI in the germline V gene. This CDR3 has 15 amino acids. CDR3: CASRDWDRGLEKLFF. The DNA of the CDR3 is TGTGCCAGCAGGGATTGGGACAGGGGGCTTGAAAAACTGTTTTTT.

V usage is TRBV7-9 and J usage is TRBJ1-1, with D hard to call. The V end was cut by 5 bases, the J end by 4 bases, with 11 bases between. Germline V gene lookup returns CDR1 SEHNR and CDR2 FQNEAQ (reference sequence). This CDR3 has 13 residues. In nucleotides, the CDR3 is TGTGCCAGCAGCCAAGAGGGCCCCACTGAAGCTTTCTTT. Its protein product is CASSQEGPTEAFF.

The chain links TRBV5-1 to TRBJ1-2, with a tentative D call TRBD1 (5 bases). V dropped 0 bases and J dropped 7 bases, with 16 bases sitting between them. The CDR3 covers 15 residues. Germline V gene lookup returns CDR1 SGHRS and CDR2 YFSETQ. The CDR3 here is CASSLDVRVSGGYTF. In DNA, the CDR3 is TGCGCCAGCAGCTTGGATGTCAGGGTCTCGGGTGGCTACACCTTC.

The chain employs TRBV4-3 and TRBJ2-3; TRBD2 matches at 9 bases. CDR1 is LGHNA, CDR2 YSLEER, per germline. The trim removed 1 base at V and 0 bases at J, leaving 5 bases unmatched. The CDR3 consists of 17 residues. CDR3 loop: CASSQGPLAGSTDTQYF. The CDR3 region has the DNA TGCGCCAGCAGCCAAGGCCCGCTAGCGGGGAGCACAGATACGCAGTATTTT.

This chain joins TRBV28 and TRBJ2-1; 10 bases are a match to TRBD2. The CDR3 covers 16 residues. The germline V gene encodes CDR1 MDHEN and CDR2 SYDVKM. Losses at the gene ends were 4 bases for V and 2 bases for J; bases not matched to a gene: 5. CDR3 protein: CASSSSGSIPYNEQFF. Here the CDR3 DNA reads TGTGCCAGCAGTTCTAGCGGGAGTATCCCCTACAATGAGCAGTTCTTC.

A remark on this clone: Relative to the germline gene, one junction end is altered; a read error may explain this. The rearrangement uses TRBV7-2 and TRBJ1-2; no firm D call. From germline, CDR1 is SGHTA and CDR2 FQGNSA. The CDR3 contains 15 residues. CDR3 sequence reads: CASSLGGRSNYGHTF. The CDR3 coding sequence is TGTGCCAGCAGCTTAGGAGGGCGTTCTAACTATGGCCACACCTTC.

CDR3 protein: CASSLGTGGPGANVLTF. The CDR3 nucleotides are TGTGCCAGCAGCTTAGGGACAGGGGGCCCTGGGGCCAACGTCCTGACTTTC. V usage is TRBV7-9 and J usage is TRBJ2-6; 11 bases match TRBD1. CDR1 and CDR2 from the germline V gene are SEHNR and FQNEAQ (reference sequence). The CDR3 has 17 amino acids. Trimming at V came to 1 base and at J to 2 bases, leaving 1 base not matched to a gene.

This rearrangement joins TRBV27 to TRBJ1-1, with D perhaps TRBD1 (5 bases). The V and J ends lost 5 bases and 1 base respectively, with 8 bases between them. This CDR3 comprises 13 residues. The V gene's germline CDR1 is MNHEY and CDR2 SMNVEV (reference sequence). The CDR3 is CASSIRENTEAFF. CDR3 sequence (DNA): TGTGCCAGCAGTATCAGGGAGAACACTGAAGCTTTCTTT.

This chain uses TRBV7-9 with TRBJ2-1, with D unresolved. CDR3 length: 12 residues. Looked up from germline, CDR1 is SEHNR and CDR2 is FQNEAQ (reference sequence). The V and J ends lost 6 bases and 7 bases respectively, with 10 bases between them. The CDR3 protein is CASSPQINEQFF. The CDR3 region has the DNA TGTGCCAGCAGTCCACAAATAAATGAGCAGTTCTTC.

V usage is TRBV2 and J usage is TRBJ1-5, with D possibly being TRBD1 (5 bases). This CDR3 has 15 residues. The germline V and J ends were trimmed by 3 bases and 3 bases, with 12 bases remaining between them. Looked up from germline, CDR1 is SNHLY and CDR2 is FYNNEI. The DNA for the CDR3 is TGTGCCAGCAGTGATGTAGGAGGGGACAATCAGCCCCAGCATTTT. This encodes CASSDVGGDNQPQHF.

This clone appeared a single time. The V call is TRBV5-6, the J call TRBJ1-5; the match to TRBD1 covers 8 bases. CDR3 length: 14 residues. Germline V gene data show CDR1 as SGHDT and CDR2 as YYEEEE. V was pared by 2 bases and J by 5 bases, with 3 bases of the junction left unmatched. CDR3 DNA sequence: TGTGCCAGCAGCTTTGGACAGGGTGATCAGCCCCAGCATTTT. This codes for CASSFGQGDQPQHF.

J is TRBJ1-1 and V is TRBV27, with D perhaps TRBD1 (6 bases). Trimming left V 1 base short and J 0 bases short, with 18 bases between. The CDR3 covers 18 residues. Germline-derived CDR1 and CDR2 are MNHEY and SMNVEV (reference sequence). CDR3 amino acids: CASSLFSAGAIMNTEAFF. CDR3 nucleotide sequence: TGTGCCAGCAGTTTATTTTCGGCAGGGGCGATCATGAACACTGAAGCTTTCTTT.

The chain carries TRBV27 and TRBJ2-2, with D possibly TRBD2 on 6 matching bases. Trimming took 5 bases from V and 6 from J, leaving 25 bases between them. The CDR3 is made up of 18 amino acids. Germline-derived CDR1 and CDR2 are MNHEY and SMNVEV (reference sequence). The CDR3 bases are TGTGCCAGCAGTCCCACTTTCGCGCGGGGAAATCGGGCCGGGGAGCTGTTTTTT. This encodes CASSPTFARGNRAGELFF.

The V and J genes are TRBV29-1 and TRBJ2-3; TRBD1 matches at 10 bases. This CDR3 contains 13 residues. The germline gives CDR1 SQVTM, CDR2 ANQGSEA. Losses at the gene ends were 6 bases for V and 2 bases for J; bases not matched to a gene: 2. CDR3 coding DNA: TGCAGCGTGAGACAGGGGGCCACAGATACGCAGTATTTT. Translating gives CSVRQGATDTQYF.

The chain links TRBV6-4 to TRBJ2-1; 8 bases agree with TRBD2. The V and J ends lost 3 bases and 6 bases, in that order; junction bases with no gene match: 4. Per the germline V gene, CDR1 is MRHNA and CDR2 is SNTAGT. This CDR3 region has 14 residues. Here the CDR3 reads CASSDSRGANEQFF. CDR3 nucleotides: TGTGCCAGCAGTGATTCGCGGGGGGCCAATGAGCAGTTCTTC.

The rearrangement uses TRBV4-3 and TRBJ1-2; tentative D call: TRBD1 (5 bases). With 0 bases removed from V and 7 bases from J, the gap between germline ends came to 15 bases. CDR1 and CDR2 (germline): LGHNA, YSLEER. The CDR3 totals 15 residues. The CDR3 bases are TGCGCCAGCAGCCAAGATAGCCCAGGGTTGAGTGGCTACACCTTC. Its protein is CASSQDSPGLSGYTF.

The rearrangement joins TRBV6-1 to TRBJ1-2; D not certain. The CDR3 sequence is 17 residues long. Germline V gene lookup returns CDR1 MNHNS and CDR2 SASEGT. Trimming shortened V by 0 bases and J by 4 bases, and 18 bases separated the two germline ends. The CDR3 DNA sequence: TGTGCCAGCAGTGAAGCTCTTCACTTCGACAACCTCTATGGCTACACCTTC. Translating gives CASSEALHFDNLYGYTF.

The chain carries TRBV19 and TRBJ2-3, with 14 bases aligning to TRBD2. V shed 0 bases and J 3 bases; nucleotides not matched to a gene: 5. This CDR3 is 18 amino acids long. Germline CDR1 and CDR2: LNHDA and SQIVND (reference sequence). CDR3 coding DNA: TGTGCCAGTAGTATAGACTGGACTAGCGGGGGGTTAACAGATACGCAGTATTTT. It is translated as CASSIDWTSGGLTDTQYF. The variable domain in full, completed from reference TRBV19 and TRBJ2-3, reads DGGITQSPKYLFRKEGQNVTLSCEQNLNHDAMYWYRQDPGQGLRLIYYSQIVNDFQKGDIAEGYSVSREKKESFPLTVTSAQKNPTAFYLCASSIDWTSGGLTDTQYFGPGTRLTVL.

The DNA of the CDR3 is TGCGCCAGCAGCTCAGCGACAGACTCTGGGGCCAACGTCCTGACTTTC. Protein: CASSSATDSGANVLTF. This sequence joins TRBV5-1 and TRBJ2-6; possible D gene TRBD1, 5 bases. The CDR3 runs to 16 residues. Germline V gene sequence: CDR1 SGHRS, CDR2 YFSETQ. Trimming stripped 3 bases from V and 0 bases from J, with 10 bases between. Using reference TRBV5-1 and TRBJ2-6 for the parts outside the CDR3, the full variable domain is KAGVTQTPRYLIKTRGQQVTLSCSPISGHRSVSWYQQTPGQGLQFLFEYFSETQRNKGNFPGRFSGRQFSNSRSEMNVSTLELGDSALYLCASSSATDSGANVLTFGAGSRLTVL.

The V gene is TRBV7-6, the J gene TRBJ2-7, with TRBD1 identical over 9 bases. J lost 1 base, V lost 5 bases, and 6 bases had no gene match. Germline values: CDR1 SGHVS, CDR2 FNYEAQ. This CDR3 contains 15 residues. The CDR3 region has the DNA TGTGCCAGCAGCCTTACAGGGGGCAGTTCCTACGAGCAGTACTTC. Its translation is CASSLTGGSSYEQYF.